This T cell receptor (beta chain) was observed in a study of blood T cell repertoires in COVID-19. Study in general: Samples representing acute and convalescent COVID-19 were sourced from the United States, Italy and Spain.

Enrolment of Seattle patients took place during active infection, and they were followed longitudinally. In the original analysis: By means of reference gene primer amplification, nucleated cell counts were estimated. Clones were sequenced by immunoSEQ multiplex PCR, and TCRdb holds only the in-frame ones, with some missing. V, J and clone size are taken as reported in that table, and D and trimming were inferred from the DNA itself. This repertoire shows more than 300,000 clones, nearly 90% found once; its top ten account for approximately 1.8%. Germline lookup yields CDR1 MRHNA and CDR2 SNTAGT. Between the trimmed V and J ends, which lost 3 bases and 8 bases, there was a span of 13 bases. CDR3 size: 13 residues.

This sequence was found in a woman in her twenties or thirties with COVID-19, enrolled during active disease. The sample taken for sequencing was peripheral blood. The V call is TRBV6-4, the J call TRBJ1-2; a weak D match, TRBD1 (5 bases). The CDR3 nucleotides read TGTGCCAGCAGTGAGCGGCAGGGATTGGGCTACACCTTC. Its protein is CASSERQGLGYTF.